A single sample gave rise to the 27 T cell receptor beta chains below, sequenced in a study of OX40 agonist ivuxolimab in advanced cancers. The repertoire was sequenced with immunoSEQ multiplex PCR; TCRdb's copy has only in-frame clones and lacks some. The sample holds roughly 70,000 clones, 88% seen once. The sample in question was CD4+ or CD8+ T cells sorted from blood, obtained in a trial of the OX40 agonist ivuxolimab. The source of these receptors is an adult with an advanced solid tumor such as melanoma, head and neck, liver or kidney cancer.

The CDR3 loop reads CASNGDGYTF. The CDR3 nucleotides read TGTGCCAGCAACGGGGACGGCTACACCTTC. V and J are TRBV28 and TRBJ1-2; a possible D gene is TRBD1 (5 bases). The CDR3 covers 10 residues. V was pared by 7 bases and J by 8 bases, with 8 bases between. Germline CDR1 and CDR2: MDHEN and SYDVKM.

The chain couples TRBV30 to TRBJ2-7; TRBD2 matches at 7 bases. CDR1 is GTSNPN and CDR2 is SVGIG in the germline V gene (reference sequence). V lost 6 bases and J lost 0; bases outside the gene matches: 8. CDR3 length: 14 residues. The DNA for the CDR3 is TGTGCCTGTGAGCGCGGGAGCGGCTCCTACGAGCAGTACTTC. Encoded protein: CACERGSGSYEQYF.

The V gene is TRBV19, the J gene TRBJ1-3; D is unresolved. Between the trimmed V and J ends, which lost 6 bases and 2 bases, there was a span of 11 bases. Germline V gives CDR1 LNHDA, CDR2 SQIVND (reference sequence). The CDR3 is 14 amino acids. The CDR3 sequence is CASSRTVPGNTIYF. The DNA for the CDR3 is TGTGCCAGTAGCAGAACAGTCCCTGGAAACACCATATATTTT.

The V gene is TRBV5-5, the J gene TRBJ1-4; D is perhaps TRBD1 (6 bases). Germline CDR1 reads SGHKS; CDR2 reads YYEKEE (reference sequence). The CDR3 loop spans 15 amino acids. Trimming pared 0 bases from V and 6 bases from J, leaving 12 bases between. The CDR3 loop is CASSLAFRGDEKLFF. The CDR3 bases are TGTGCCAGCAGCTTGGCTTTCAGGGGTGATGAAAAACTGTTTTTT.

The J gene is TRBJ2-5, the V gene TRBV7-2; 9 nucleotides line up with TRBD2. In germline, CDR1 is SGHTA, CDR2 FQGNSA. This CDR3 comprises 15 residues. The junction had 5 bases not matched to a gene; V was cut back by 0 bases and J by 6 bases. The CDR3 DNA reads as TGTGCCAGCAGCTTAGCTAGCGGGAGTCAGAAGACCCAGTACTTC. Translation gives CASSLASGSQKTQYF.

The chain uses TRBV19 and TRBJ2-1, with TRBD2 as a possible D gene (6 bases). The germline gives CDR1 LNHDA, CDR2 SQIVND (reference sequence). CDR3 length equals 13 residues. V lost 5 bases and J 7 bases, leaving 12 bases between the germline ends. The CDR3 sequence is CASSPRRGNEQFF. For the CDR3, the DNA is TGTGCCAGTAGTCCCAGGCGGGGAAATGAGCAGTTCTTC.

The rearrangement links TRBV30 to TRBJ2-7; 7 bases agree with TRBD1. The V gene's germline CDR1 is GTSNPN and CDR2 SVGIG (reference sequence). CDR3 length: 13 residues. J gave up 7 bases and V 1 base, and 7 bases lay outside the gene matches. The CDR3 sequence is CAWSGQGLGEQYF. DNA for the CDR3: TGTGCCTGGAGTGGACAGGGTTTAGGTGAGCAGTACTTC. The whole variable domain, filled in from reference TRBV30 and TRBJ2-7, reads SQTIHQWPATLVQPVGSPLSLECTVEGTSNPNLYWYRQAAGRGLQLLFYSVGIGQISSEVPQNLSASRPQDRQFILSSKKLLLSDSGFYLCAWSGQGLGEQYFGPGTRLTVT.

The gene calls are TRBV7-9 and TRBJ2-7; D ambiguous. The V gene lost 1 base and the J gene lost 1 base, with 11 bases spanning the gap. The CDR3 is 15 amino acids. CDR1 and CDR2 from the germline V gene are SEHNR and FQNEAQ (reference sequence). CDR3: CASSLGRVRSYEQYF. CDR3 sequence (DNA): TGTGCCAGCAGCTTAGGAAGGGTTAGGTCCTACGAGCAGTACTTC.

A few counts support this clone. The chain couples TRBV30 to TRBJ2-2; 9 bases are shared with TRBD2. The CDR3 contains 16 residues. V lost 5 bases, J lost 5 bases, and 12 bases stayed unmatched. The germline CDR1 and CDR2 sequences are GTSNPN and SVGIG (reference sequence). Here the CDR3 DNA reads TGTGCCTGGGCGGGGGTAGCGGGAGTACGGACCGGGGAGCTGTTTTTT. The encoded protein is CAWAGVAGVRTGELFF.

V and J are TRBV5-1 and TRBJ1-4; no definite D call. This CDR3 has 15 amino acids. V gave up 4 bases and J gave up 8 bases, with 18 bases separating them. Germline V lookup: CDR1 SGHRS, CDR2 YFSETQ. CDR3 sequence reads: CASSPLDGGSEKLFF. The CDR3 coding sequence is TGCGCCAGCAGCCCCCTCGACGGCGGATCCGAAAAACTGTTTTTT.

The chain employs TRBV5-4 and TRBJ2-2; D gene ambiguous. Germline CDR1 and CDR2: SGHNT and YYREEE (reference sequence). The V end lost 3 bases, the J end lost 4 bases, and 16 bases lay between the germline ends. The CDR3 runs to 16 residues. CDR3 nucleotides: TGTGCCAGCAGCTCGACGACTGGTCTCCTCACCGGGGAGCTGTTTTTT. The encoded protein is CASSSTTGLLTGELFF.

V is TRBV7-3 and J is TRBJ2-1, with D perhaps assigned TRBD1 or TRBD2 (5 bases each). V lost 5 bases and J lost 1, with 12 bases in between. CDR1 and CDR2 (germline): SGHTA, FQGTGA. CDR3 length: 15 amino acids. The CDR3, as DNA: TGTGCCAGCAGCCGAGGGGTGGGGTCCTACAATGAGCAGTTCTTC. Protein: CASSRGVGSYNEQFF.

J is TRBJ1-1 and V is TRBV5-1; D is undetermined. This CDR3 contains 14 residues. Germline CDR1 reads SGHRS; CDR2 reads YFSETQ. Trimming pared 0 bases from V and 0 bases from J, leaving 6 bases between. The CDR3 DNA sequence: TGCGCCAGCAGCTTGGCCCCCGTGAACACTGAAGCTTTCTTT. Amino acid sequence: CASSLAPVNTEAFF.

This rearrangement joins TRBV11-3 to TRBJ2-1; TRBD2 matches at 10 bases. With 4 bases clipped from V and 4 bases from J, the junction kept 1 base outside the gene matches. Germline lookup yields CDR1 SGHNT and CDR2 YENEEA. The CDR3 is 14 residues long. This CDR3 reads CASSSAGGYNEQFF. The DNA of the CDR3 is TGTGCCAGCAGCTCAGCGGGAGGGTACAATGAGCAGTTCTTC.

The chain joins TRBV30 to TRBJ2-7, with 7 nucleotides matching TRBD2. Trimming at V came to 3 bases and at J to 2 bases, leaving 4 bases not matched to a gene. In germline, CDR1 is GTSNPN, CDR2 SVGIG (reference sequence). This CDR3 has 13 amino acids. In DNA form, the CDR3 reads TGTGCCTGGAGGGGGGGGGTTGCCTACGAGCAGTACTTC. This gives the protein CAWRGGVAYEQYF.

The V call is TRBV7-6, the J call TRBJ2-5; D tentatively reads TRBD1 or TRBD2 (5 bases each). Trimming took off 5 bases at V and 4 bases at J, with 17 bases between the two ends. This CDR3 has 15 residues. CDR1 and CDR2 (germline): SGHVS, FNYEAQ. The DNA of the CDR3 is TGTGCCAGCAGCCTGCCGGGACGCCTCGGAGAGACCCAGTACTTC. This encodes CASSLPGRLGETQYF. The whole variable domain, remainder taken from reference TRBV7-6 and TRBJ2-5, is GAGVSQSPRYKVTKRGQDVALRCDPISGHVSLYWYRQALGQGPEFLTYFNYEAQQDKSGLPNDRFSAERPEGSISTLTIQRTEQRDSAMYRCASSLPGRLGETQYFGPGTRLLVL.

V gene TRBV9 combines with J gene TRBJ2-7; 13 nucleotides line up with TRBD2. CDR1 and CDR2 (germline): SGDLS, YYNGEE. This CDR3 comprises 15 residues. V was pared by 4 bases and J by 2 bases, with 3 bases of the junction left unmatched. The CDR3 region is CASSPGLAGAYEQYF. In nucleotides, the CDR3 is TGTGCCAGCAGCCCCGGACTAGCGGGGGCCTACGAGCAGTACTTC. Full variable domain (rest looked up from reference TRBV9 and TRBJ2-7): DSGVTQTPKHLITATGQRVTLRCSPRSGDLSVYWYQQSLDQGLQFLIQYYNGEERAKGNILERFSAQQFPDLHSELNLSSLELGDSALYFCASSPGLAGAYEQYFGPGTRLTVT.

The chain employs TRBV6-5 and TRBJ1-5; D remains unclear. Trimming stripped 5 bases from V and 4 bases from J, with 6 bases between. Germline assignment: CDR1 MNHEY and CDR2 SVGAGI. There are 12 residues in the CDR3. CDR3 coding DNA: TGTGCCAGCAGTCCCTCGAATCAGCCCCAGCATTTT. It specifies CASSPSNQPQHF.

This clone was seen once. A read error may account for a junction end that differs from germline. The chain employs TRBV28 and TRBJ2-7; D remains unclear. The CDR3 loop spans 13 amino acids. Germline V gene lookup returns CDR1 MDHEN and CDR2 SYDVKM. CDR3 in DNA: TGTGCCAGCAGTTCCTCCTACGGGCCCCCGGAGAACTTC. Its protein product is CASSSSYGPPENF.

The genes are TRBV7-8 and TRBJ2-7; unclear D gene. The CDR3 spans 14 residues. Germline V gene data show CDR1 as SGHVS and CDR2 as FQNEAQ. V was shortened by 2 bases and J by 6 bases, with 14 bases between the two germline ends. This CDR3 reads CASSLMMSPVEQYF. CDR3 DNA sequence: TGTGCCAGCAGCTTAATGATGTCCCCGGTCGAGCAGTACTTC.

This rearrangement joins TRBV28 to TRBJ1-2; TRBD1 agrees at 7 bases. The CDR3 contains 13 residues. The V gene's germline CDR1 is MDHEN and CDR2 SYDVKM. J gave up 4 bases and V 9 bases, and 8 bases lay outside the gene matches. CDR3 sequence: CASKFGTAYGYTF. The CDR3 DNA is TGTGCCAGTAAATTTGGGACAGCCTATGGCTACACCTTC.

The chain combines TRBV19 with TRBJ2-2, with D perhaps matching TRBD1 or TRBD2 (5 bases each). The CDR3 consists of 13 residues. CDR1 LNHDA and CDR2 SQIVND come from the germline V gene (reference sequence). V was cut by 7 bases and J by 2 bases, with 8 bases left in between. CDR3 nucleotides: TGTGCCAGTACCAGGGACAACACCGGGGAGCTGTTTTTT. It specifies CASTRDNTGELFF.

The table lists this clone with a count of one. This chain connects TRBV6-7 to TRBJ2-1, with D unresolved. TRBV6-7 is an ORF, and what it does is uncertain. V shed 11 bases and J shed 5 bases, with 19 bases lying between them. The CDR3 is 14 amino acids. The CDR3 DNA follows: TGTGCCGAAAAGTCCTTAAACCAGAACAATGAGCAGTTCTTC. It yields the protein CAEKSLNQNNEQFF.

This clone was seen only a few times. The chain combines TRBV19 with TRBJ1-5; tentative D call: TRBD1 (5 bases). CDR3 size: 13 residues. V lost 0 bases to trimming and J lost 7 bases, with 7 bases between them. CDR1 is LNHDA and CDR2 is SQIVND in the germline V gene (reference sequence). The DNA for the CDR3 is TGTGCCAGTAGTATAGATGGGGACCAGCCCCAGCATTTT. As protein: CASSIDGDQPQHF.

V and J are TRBV5-5 and TRBJ1-1; D gene ambiguous. Per the germline V gene, CDR1 is SGHKS and CDR2 is YYEKEE (reference sequence). The V end was cut by 4 bases, the J end by 2 bases, with 9 bases between. The CDR3 sequence is 13 residues long. The CDR3 DNA follows: TGTGCCAGCAGCAGCACGGTTAACACTGAAGCTTTCTTT. Translation: CASSSTVNTEAFF.

The chain combines TRBV6-6 with TRBJ2-2; no clear D. The germline CDR1 and CDR2 sequences are MNHNY and SVGAGI (reference sequence). V was clipped by 6 bases and J by 6 bases, with 8 bases between them. This CDR3 region has 12 residues. The CDR3 bases are TGTGCCAGCAGCCCTACCGCCGGGGAGCTGTTTTTT. Residues: CASSPTAGELFF.

J is TRBJ2-5 and V is TRBV25-1, with D uncertain. CDR1 and CDR2 from the germline V gene are MGHDK and SYGVNS. The CDR3 runs 13 residues. With 6 bases removed from V and 2 bases from J, the gap between germline ends came to 10 bases. The CDR3 DNA reads as TGTGCCAGCAGGAATGACTTTCAAGAGACCCAGTACTTC. It translates to CASRNDFQETQYF.